One sample yielded the 20 T cell receptor beta chains listed below, sequenced in a study of identical twins. From the 5' RACE reads, TCRdb called clonotypes with MiXCR, one entry per CDR3 protein. Of a few hundred thousand distinct CDR3 sequences in the sample, 15% to 20% were seen once. Sequenced material: naive T cells sorted from blood. The receptor set was obtained from a man aged 50 to 59 in good health.

CDR3: CAWNGGSNTGELFF. The CDR3 DNA is TGTGCCTGGAACGGGGGATCGAACACCGGGGAGCTGTTTTTT. This chain joins TRBV30 and TRBJ2-2; perhaps TRBD2 as D (6 bases). The CDR3 has 14 residues. Trimming removed 4 bases from V and 0 bases from J, with 9 bases in between. Germline values: CDR1 GTSNPN, CDR2 SVGIG (reference sequence).

The chain combines TRBV7-3 with TRBJ2-1; weak D call: TRBD1 (5 bases). V lost 5 bases to trimming and J lost 9 bases, with 11 bases between them. The CDR3 loop spans 12 amino acids. The V gene's germline CDR1 is SGHTA and CDR2 FQGTGA. CDR3 DNA sequence: TGTGCCAGCAGCGCCTCTAGGGGTGAGCAGTTCTTC. Translation gives CASSASRGEQFF.

The V gene is TRBV20-1, the J gene TRBJ1-2; D not resolved. Per germline, CDR1 DFQATT and CDR2 SNEGSKA (reference sequence). The CDR3 totals 12 residues. Trimming took off 1 base at V and 7 bases at J, with 10 bases between the two ends. The CDR3 DNA follows: TGCAGTGCTAGAGGGTCGGGTTTTGGCTACACCTTC. Translating gives CSARGSGFGYTF.

The chain carries TRBV25-1 and TRBJ1-6, with 8 positions matching TRBD1. The junction had 4 bases not matched to a gene; V was cut back by 7 bases and J by 8 bases. The V gene's germline CDR1 is MGHDK and CDR2 SYGVNS. This CDR3 spans 13 amino acids. The CDR3 is CASNQGADSPLHF. CDR3 DNA: TGTGCCAGCAACCAGGGGGCCGATTCACCCCTCCACTTT.

V usage is TRBV20-1 and J usage is TRBJ1-2; a weak D match, TRBD1 (5 bases). Per germline, CDR1 DFQATT and CDR2 SNEGSKA (reference sequence). This CDR3 contains 15 residues. Trimming removed 0 bases from V and 8 bases from J, with 19 bases in between. The CDR3 sequence is CSARDISGEILGYTF. The CDR3 DNA sequence: TGCAGTGCTAGAGATATATCGGGGGAAATATTGGGCTACACCTTC.

The sample holds a few counts of this clonotype. This chain uses TRBV7-9 with TRBJ2-5; tentatively, D is TRBD1 or TRBD2 (5 bases each). V was shortened by 5 bases and J by 4 bases, with 14 bases between the two germline ends. The CDR3 consists of 14 residues. The germline gives CDR1 SEHNR, CDR2 FQNEAQ (reference sequence). The CDR3 is CASSPWDRTETQYF. CDR3 coding DNA: TGTGCCAGCAGCCCGTGGGACCGCACAGAGACCCAGTACTTC. The full variable domain, in which reference TRBV7-9 and TRBJ2-5 provide the parts outside the CDR3, is DTGVSQNPRHKITKRGQNVTFRCDPISEHNRLYWYRQTLGQGPEFLTYFQNEAQLEKSRLLSDRFSAERPKGSFSTLEIQRTEQGDSAMYLCASSPWDRTETQYFGPGTRLLVL.

This clonotype was counted between two and nine times. The chain links TRBV9 to TRBJ2-3, with 12 bases aligning to TRBD2. Germline loops: CDR1 SGDLS, CDR2 YYNGEE. The ends lost 4 bases at V and 7 bases at J; junction bases unmatched: 10. The length of the CDR3 is 16 residues. CDR3 residues: CASSPELAGGLYTQYF. Written as DNA, the CDR3 is TGTGCCAGCAGCCCTGAACTAGCGGGAGGACTATATACGCAGTATTTT.

This clonotype turned up a few times. J is TRBJ2-1 and V is TRBV29-1; 8 bases are shared with TRBD2. Looked up from germline, CDR1 is SQVTM and CDR2 is ANQGSEA. V shed 8 bases and J 2 bases; nucleotides not matched to a gene: 5. CDR3 size: 13 residues. Here the CDR3 DNA reads TGCAGCTCCGGGGGGGTAGCCTACAATGAGCAGTTCTTC. It codes for CSSGGVAYNEQFF.

The J gene is TRBJ2-5, the V gene TRBV7-2, with D unresolved. Trimming took 5 bases from V and 4 from J, leaving 8 bases between them. The CDR3 extends over 12 amino acids. Per germline, CDR1 SGHTA and CDR2 FQGNSA. The CDR3 DNA reads as TGTGCCAGCAGCCAATCAGGAGAGACCCAGTACTTC. Encoded protein: CASSQSGETQYF.

The chain has TRBV7-9 and TRBJ2-7, with D perhaps matching TRBD2 (7 bases). The germline V gene has CDR1 SEHNR and CDR2 FQNEAQ (reference sequence). V was shortened by 1 base and J by 2 bases, with 15 bases between the two germline ends. The CDR3 covers 16 residues. CDR3 bases: TGTGCCAGCAGCTTAGATAGTTGGGGGGGCACCTACGAGCAGTACTTC. Amino acid sequence: CASSLDSWGGTYEQYF.

This clonotype showed up just a few times. The CDR3 sequence: CASRKTSGGDEQYF. CDR3 DNA sequence: TGTGCCAGCAGGAAGACTAGCGGGGGAGATGAGCAGTACTTC. This chain uses TRBV6-1 with TRBJ2-7, with 12 nucleotides matching TRBD2. Germline lookup yields CDR1 MNHNS and CDR2 SASEGT. The CDR3 sequence is 14 residues long. The V and J ends lost 6 bases and 7 bases, in that order; junction bases with no gene match: 7.

This clonotype was detected a few times. The V call is TRBV5-1, the J call TRBJ2-3; D is perhaps TRBD1 or TRBD2 (6 bases each). V lost 4 bases and J lost 1, with 7 bases in between. This CDR3 comprises 13 residues. Germline V gene lookup returns CDR1 SGHRS and CDR2 YFSETQ. CDR3 bases: TGCGCCAGCAGCCGGGGGCGCACAGATACGCAGTATTTT. It translates to CASSRGRTDTQYF.

This clonotype was seen more than once but under ten times. This CDR3 reads CASSSDSQGPLHF. Written as DNA, the CDR3 is TGTGCCAGCAGTTCGGACAGCCAGGGGCCCCTCCACTTT. The chain recombines TRBV6-6 with TRBJ1-6; perhaps TRBD1 as D (6 bases). CDR3 length: 13 amino acids. Germline CDR1 reads MNHNY; CDR2 reads SVGAGI (reference sequence). Between the trimmed V and J ends, which lost 4 bases and 13 bases, there was a span of 14 bases.

The CDR3 spells CASSLETGLGEQFF. The DNA of the CDR3 is TGTGCCAGCAGCTTAGAGACAGGGCTCGGTGAGCAGTTCTTC. V gene TRBV7-2 combines with J gene TRBJ2-1; 7 bases line up with TRBD1. Germline V lookup: CDR1 SGHTA, CDR2 FQGNSA. The CDR3 is 14 amino acids. The trim removed 1 base at V and 9 bases at J, leaving 6 bases unmatched. The complete variable domain, with remaining parts taken from reference TRBV7-2 and TRBJ2-1, reads GAGVSQSPSNKVTEKGKDVELRCDPISGHTALYWYRQSLGQGLEFLIYFQGNSAPDKSGLPSDRFSAERTGGSVSTLTIQRTQQEDSAVYLCASSLETGLGEQFFGPGTRLTVL.

This CDR3 reads CASRPGFAREQYF. The CDR3 nucleotides read TGTGCCAGCAGACCAGGGTTTGCGCGCGAGCAGTACTTC. The rearrangement joins TRBV12-3 or TRBV12-4 to TRBJ2-7; D perhaps matches TRBD1 (5 bases). CDR3 size: 13 residues. V lost 6 bases, J lost 6 bases, and 15 bases lay in between.

This clonotype turned up a few times. The CDR3 region has the DNA TGTGCCAGCAGCCAAGATCCCGTTCCAGGGACCCAGTACTTC. Amino acid sequence: CASSQDPVPGTQYF. V is TRBV4-2 and J is TRBJ2-5, with unresolved D. There are 14 residues in the CDR3. V was clipped by 0 bases and J by 7 bases, with 12 bases between them. Germline lookup yields CDR1 LGHNA and CDR2 YNFKEQ.

This clonotype was recorded a few times. The chain is built from TRBV29-1 and TRBJ2-1; D is uncertain. The CDR3 is 13 amino acids. Germline values: CDR1 SQVTM, CDR2 ANQGSEA. Trimming took off 3 bases at V and 5 bases at J, with 11 bases between the two ends. In DNA form, the CDR3 reads TGCAGCGTTGAGGTGACCAAAAACAATGAGCAGTTCTTC. This sequence encodes CSVEVTKNNEQFF.

The chain is built from TRBV20-1 and TRBJ1-6; tentatively, D is TRBD1 (6 bases). CDR1 DFQATT and CDR2 SNEGSKA come from the germline V gene (reference sequence). The V and J ends lost 3 bases and 4 bases respectively, with 7 bases between them. This CDR3 is 13 amino acids long. CDR3 nucleotide sequence: TGCAGTGCTAGGGACAGATATAATTCACCCCTCCACTTT. Its translation is CSARDRYNSPLHF.

This clonotype was detected ten times or more. The V call is TRBV29-1, the J call TRBJ2-2; TRBD1 or TRBD2 may be the D gene (5 bases each). This CDR3 is 13 amino acids long. CDR1 SQVTM and CDR2 ANQGSEA come from the germline V gene. The ends were cut back, 7 bases at V and 5 bases at J, with 14 bases in the middle. The CDR3 sequence: CSGDDSNTGELFF. The CDR3 bases are TGCAGCGGGGACGACAGTAATACCGGGGAGCTGTTTTTT.

CDR3 nucleotide sequence: TGTGCCAGCAGCTTAACAGCGGTGATCAATGAGCAGTTCTTC. Encoded protein: CASSLTAVINEQFF. The gene calls are TRBV13 and TRBJ2-1, with D possibly TRBD2 on 5 matching bases. The V gene lost 2 bases and the J gene lost 6 bases, with 11 bases spanning the gap. Germline CDR1 PRHDT, CDR2 FYEKMQ (reference sequence). This CDR3 comprises 14 residues.